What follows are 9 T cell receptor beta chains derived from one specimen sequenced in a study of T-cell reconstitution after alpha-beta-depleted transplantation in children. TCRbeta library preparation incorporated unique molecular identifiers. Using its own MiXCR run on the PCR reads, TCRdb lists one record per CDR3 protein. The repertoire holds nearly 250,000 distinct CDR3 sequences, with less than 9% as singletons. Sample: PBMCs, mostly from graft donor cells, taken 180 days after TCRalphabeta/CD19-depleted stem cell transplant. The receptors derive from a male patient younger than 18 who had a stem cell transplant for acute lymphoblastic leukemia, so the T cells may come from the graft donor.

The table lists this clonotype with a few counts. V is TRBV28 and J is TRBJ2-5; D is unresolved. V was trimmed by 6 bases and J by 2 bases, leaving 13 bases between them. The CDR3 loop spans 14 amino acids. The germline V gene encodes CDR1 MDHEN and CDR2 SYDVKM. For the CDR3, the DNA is TGTGCCAGCAGCCCTTTCGTCCTACAAGAGACCCAGTACTTC. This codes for CASSPFVLQETQYF.

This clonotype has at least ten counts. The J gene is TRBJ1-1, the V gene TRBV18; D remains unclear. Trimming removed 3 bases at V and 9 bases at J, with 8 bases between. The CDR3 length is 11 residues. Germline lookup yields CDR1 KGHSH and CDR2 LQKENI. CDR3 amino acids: CASSPKVQAFF. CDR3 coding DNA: TGTGCCAGCTCACCCAAAGTTCAAGCTTTCTTT.

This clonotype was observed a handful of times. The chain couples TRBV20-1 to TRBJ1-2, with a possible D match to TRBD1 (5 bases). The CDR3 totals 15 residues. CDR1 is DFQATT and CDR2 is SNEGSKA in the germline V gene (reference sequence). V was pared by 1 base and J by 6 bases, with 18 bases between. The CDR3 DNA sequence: TGCAGTGCTAGAGGGGGGTCCACGGAGAGGGATGGCTACACCTTC. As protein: CSARGGSTERDGYTF.

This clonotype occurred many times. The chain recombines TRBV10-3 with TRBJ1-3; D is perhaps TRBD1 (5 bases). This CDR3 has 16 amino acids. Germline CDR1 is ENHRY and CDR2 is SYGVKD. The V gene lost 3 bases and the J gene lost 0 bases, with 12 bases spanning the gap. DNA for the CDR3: TGTGCCATCAGTGACCCGAGGACAAGCTCTGGAAACACCATATATTTT. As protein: CAISDPRTSSGNTIYF.

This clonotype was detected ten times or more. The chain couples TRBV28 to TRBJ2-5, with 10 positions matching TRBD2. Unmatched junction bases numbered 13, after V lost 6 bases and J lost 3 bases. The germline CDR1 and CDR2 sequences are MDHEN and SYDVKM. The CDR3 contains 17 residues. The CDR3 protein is CASSPWDKREGEETQYF. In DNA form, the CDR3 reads TGTGCCAGCAGCCCCTGGGATAAGCGGGAGGGGGAAGAGACCCAGTACTTC.

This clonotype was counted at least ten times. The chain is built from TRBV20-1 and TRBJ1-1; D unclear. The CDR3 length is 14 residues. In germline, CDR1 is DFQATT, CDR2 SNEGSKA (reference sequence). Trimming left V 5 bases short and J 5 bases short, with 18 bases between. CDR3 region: CSAPKWKGRTEAFF. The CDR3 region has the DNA TGCAGTGCTCCTAAATGGAAGGGAAGAACTGAAGCTTTCTTT.

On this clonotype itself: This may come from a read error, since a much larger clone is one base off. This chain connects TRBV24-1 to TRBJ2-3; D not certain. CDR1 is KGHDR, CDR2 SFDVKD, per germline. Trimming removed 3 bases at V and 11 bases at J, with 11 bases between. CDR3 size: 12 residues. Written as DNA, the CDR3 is TGTGCCACCAGTGATCCCCACCGTAGGCAGTATTTT. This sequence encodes CATSDPHRRQYF.

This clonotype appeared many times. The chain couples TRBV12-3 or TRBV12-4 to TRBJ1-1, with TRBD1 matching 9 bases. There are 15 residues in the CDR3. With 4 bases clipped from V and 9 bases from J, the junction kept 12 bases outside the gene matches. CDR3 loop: CASSSPRTGVKQAFF. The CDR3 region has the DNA TGTGCCAGCAGTTCACCTCGGACAGGGGTGAAACAAGCTTTCTTT.

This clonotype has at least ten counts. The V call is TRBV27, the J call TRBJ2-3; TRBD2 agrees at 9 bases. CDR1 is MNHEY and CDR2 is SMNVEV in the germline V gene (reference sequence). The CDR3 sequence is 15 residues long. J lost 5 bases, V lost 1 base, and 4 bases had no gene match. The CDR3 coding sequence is TGTGCCAGCAGTTTATGGGGACTAGCCGGAGATACGCAGTATTTT. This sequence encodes CASSLWGLAGDTQYF.